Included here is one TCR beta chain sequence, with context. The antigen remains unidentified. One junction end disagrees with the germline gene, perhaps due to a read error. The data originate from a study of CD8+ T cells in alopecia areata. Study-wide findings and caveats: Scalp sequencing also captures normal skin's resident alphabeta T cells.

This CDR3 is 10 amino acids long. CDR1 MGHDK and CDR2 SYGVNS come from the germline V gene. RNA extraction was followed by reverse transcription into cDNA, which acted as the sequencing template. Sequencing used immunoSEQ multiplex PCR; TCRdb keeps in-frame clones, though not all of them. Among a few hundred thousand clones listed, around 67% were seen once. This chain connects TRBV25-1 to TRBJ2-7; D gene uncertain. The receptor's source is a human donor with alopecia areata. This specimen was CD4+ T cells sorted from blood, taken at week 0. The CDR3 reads CASSEIGLWF. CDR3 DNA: TGTGCCAGCAGTGAGATTGGCCTGTGGTTC.